The present T cell receptor beta chain was sequenced within a study of a mutant IDH1 vaccine in newly diagnosed glioma. On the study more broadly: Vaccinations were initiated 4-6 weeks following radiotherapy alone, or were given together with temozolomide cycles.

Libraries were prepared by immunoSEQ multiplex PCR; TCRdb keeps only in-frame clonotypes and omits some of them. The sample has 60,000 to 65,000 clones; around 81% are singletons. About this clone itself: Its antigen is as yet unknown.

Germline V lookup: CDR1 LNHDA, CDR2 SQIVND (reference sequence). V was cut by 5 bases and J by 3 bases, with 14 bases left in between. This CDR3 region has 15 residues. Time point denoted: week 35, safety follow-up. Mutant IDH1 20-mer peptide, at 300 ug, made up each vaccine dose, with topical imiquimod. The receptor was derived from a man aged 35 to 55 with glioma. Sequencing used PBMCs, obtained from a glioma patient whose treatment included an IDH1 peptide vaccine. The genes are TRBV19 and TRBJ1-5; perhaps TRBD1 as D (5 bases). CDR3 nucleotide sequence: TGTGCCAGTAGTCCGACGGACATTTTCAATCAGCCCCAGCATTTT. Amino acid sequence: CASSPTDIFNQPQHF.